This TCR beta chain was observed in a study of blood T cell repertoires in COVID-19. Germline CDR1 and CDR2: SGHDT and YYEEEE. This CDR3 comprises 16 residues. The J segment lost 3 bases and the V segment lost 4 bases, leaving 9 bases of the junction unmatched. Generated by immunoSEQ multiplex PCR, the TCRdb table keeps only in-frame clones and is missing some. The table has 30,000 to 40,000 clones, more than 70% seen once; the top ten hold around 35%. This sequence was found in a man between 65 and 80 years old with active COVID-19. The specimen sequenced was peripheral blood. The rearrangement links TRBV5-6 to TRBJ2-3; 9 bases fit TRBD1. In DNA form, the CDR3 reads TGTGCCAGCAGCCCTGGGACAGGGCTTGCGACAGATACGCAGTATTTT. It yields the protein CASSPGTGLATDTQYF.